This T cell receptor (beta chain) derives from a study of T cell responses to AZD1222 COVID-19 vaccine (dated by TCRdb to about 2021). Context from the whole study: TCR sequencing was performed for approximately 240 trial participants, of whom about 200 were given two doses of AZD1222 and around 25 were given two doses of MenACWY control vaccine. Trial participants were enrolled by age into 18-55, 56-69 and 70-plus year subgroups, with around 150, 28 and 57 TCR-sequenced participants respectively.

Remarks on this clone: Its antigen is still unknown. Base qualities are not at hand, and no much larger clone is one base apart.

The germline V gene encodes CDR1 MNHEY and CDR2 SMNVEV (reference sequence). V is trimmed back by 6 bases and J by 3 bases, and the junction contains 2 bases that no gene match accounts for. The CDR3 numbers 14 residues from cysteine through phenylalanine. CDR3 DNA is the only sequence kept; it has 42 bases, read in frame from the first base. The CDR3 regions of human TCRbeta chains were analyzed by immunosequencing. Concerning the study's data processing: Repertoire TCRs were checked for matches against a reference library of SARS-CoV-2-specific TCRs that had been generated using the MIRA antigen-specificity platform. Breadth was defined as the fraction of unique TCRs that were SARS-CoV-2-associated, and depth was defined as the fraction of total T cells that were SARS-CoV-2-associated. Using the MIRA data, each spike-specific TCR was assigned both to the spike region to which the TCR was reactive and to a CD4 or CD8 class. Log10-transformed breadth and depth values were compared by one-way ANOVA with Sidak's multiple comparisons tests. What TCRdb holds here is the immuneACCESS table cut down to in-frame rearrangements. Part of the clones is not present; checked against another copy, under half of the missing clones reflect an unresolved V gene, and the others are unexplained. V, J and clone size are those of that table, while D and trimming were read from the DNA. The sample table contains 100,000 to 150,000 clones; only one count was recorded for 65% to 90% of them. The ten most abundant clones make up about 27% of the sample.

Study-wide conclusions, independent of this receptor: Conclusions about previously exposed vaccinees were limited because only five to seven AZD1222 recipients were SARS-CoV-2 seropositive at baseline. Because no day 14 peak-response samples were available, repertoires were characterized only after the peak T cell response. The 56-69-year group was small, and its depth increase did not reach significance, likely because of low power. Nearly half of unique spike-specific TCRs reportedly recognized epitopes outside regions mutated in the B.1.351 and B.1.1.7 variants. Participants were mostly white British, with more females than males. The authors suggested clonal diversity may have been underestimated. After two AZD1222 doses, both the breadth and the depth of spike-specific TCRs were significantly higher than at day 0 and than in MenACWY recipients. The vaccine-associated CD4 TCRs covered the entire spike protein, and the dominant responses fell in regions 160-218 and 743-854.

The time point tag for this specimen amounts to: about 28 days (+/-7) after the second vaccine dose. AZD1222 recipients given second doses at about 4 weeks or at about 12 weeks were pooled, since spike-specific TCR depth and breadth were not found to differ between the two schedules. Vaccinee samples came from UK trials COV001 and COV002, including a single-blind randomized controlled phase 2/3 trial of AZD1222 (ChAdOx1 nCoV-19) in healthy adults. For TCRbeta chain sequencing, PBMC samples from trial participants were taken at day 0 and at day 28 after the second dose. This sequence uses TRBV27 and TRBJ2-7; a stretch of 13 junction bases matches TRBD2. The TCR was taken from an adult who received the AZD1222 COVID-19 vaccine. The sequenced sample was peripheral blood, obtained 28 days after the second AZD1222 dose. The DNA sequence reads TGTGCCAGCAGGGGACTAGCGGGGAACTACGAGCAGTACTTC. This translates into CASRGLAGNYEQYF.